This T cell receptor (beta chain) is drawn from a study of T cells in women clearing cervical HPV infection (dated by TCRdb to 2016 to 2019). Study-level background: The cases were some 27 women with histologically confirmed HPV16-related CIN3 or worse, and 2 of these cases were invasive cancers. Cases and controls were matched on age within five years and on year of sample collection. Since HLA typing was available for only a few women, HLA type could not be ruled out as a confounder. Cases had a median age of approximately 35 years compared with 37 to 40 for controls, and baseline characteristics showed no significant differences between the groups. In the parent cohort, around 9,900 women aged 18 or older were enrolled in Guanacaste, Costa Rica, during 1993 to 1994 and then followed for under nine years. Nested within Costa Rica's Guanacaste HPV Natural History Study, an exploratory proof-of-principle case-control study compared TCR repertoires across cervical HPV16 outcomes. Blood from cases was collected at the visit where the lesion was first found, while blood from controls was collected once the infection could no longer be detected. Five blinded duplicates per group were added as quality controls, giving around 60 samples: about 50 participants and 10 replicates. For cases, a median interval of about 140 days, with an interquartile range of roughly 85 to 220 days, was observed between lesion detection and blood sampling. Controls were under 30 women whose single incident HPV16 infection cleared within 12 months without precancer or cancer developing. Study-level results and caveats: Across sequencing depths, CIN3+ cases showed significantly higher TCR repertoire richness than controls, but evenness did not differ between the groups. Cases had lower TRBV6-7 relative abundance than controls (about 0.1% versus 0.15%; Bonferroni P = 0.0008). Whether associations preceded infection or resulted from infection could not be shown with the cross-sectional design, and effector/memory subsets and HPV-specific T cells were not isolated. Cases were distinguished from controls with an estimated AUC of approximately 0.8 by random forest classifiers combining richness and V gene abundances. Because the number of T cells in each sample was unknown, differences in richness could reflect differing T-cell content rather than repertoire biology.

Comments on this clone: It has no known antigen specificity. The CDR3 is cut off 3 residues early in the read; its end comes from the germline J gene.

Every participant had a single incident cervical HPV16 infection, and women with prevalent HPV16 infections were excluded. Cervical HPV DNA was detected by MY09/MY11 PCR, and genotyping was performed by dot-blot hybridization. Roughly 15 mL of heparinized blood was centrifuged, after which the buffy coat was aliquoted, frozen at -30 degrees C, and then stored at -80 degrees C. Genomic DNA was extracted from buffy coat specimens using QIAGEN kits. CDR1 and CDR2 (KGHDR, SFDVKD) derive from the germline V gene. Trimmed from V: 3 bases; trimmed from J: 7 bases; junction bases lacking a gene match: 6. Taken from cysteine to phenylalanine, the CDR3 has 17 residues. The CDR3 was read in part: 42 bases, with the frame set at base 1. The immunoSEQ assay used multiplex PCR to amplify TCR beta CDR3 regions from an average of approximately 1,100 ng of genomic DNA per sample. Primer bias was corrected in the assay by using a complete synthetic TCR repertoire to establish an amplification baseline. Amplicons were sequenced on the Illumina platform. Per the original workflow: Error correction of the sequences involved clustering with frequency ratios plus a modified nearest-neighbor algorithm, after which the sequences were analyzed in the immunoSEQ Analyzer using IMGT gene definitions. At each rarefaction depth, TCR richness and evenness were averaged over 20 rarefaction repeats, and samples with fewer sequences than the depth were excluded. V, D and J gene relative abundances were compared between groups with Wilcoxon rank sum tests, applying FDR correction. An intraclass correlation of 95% to 97% for TCR richness and an average of about 80% across 65 or so gene segments were obtained from the blinded duplicates. The table comes from immuneACCESS by way of TCRdb, which keeps in-frame sequences with V and J called. Part of the clones is missing from these tables; in studies checked, under half for an unresolved V gene and the rest for unknown reasons. For V, J and clone size, that table is used; D and trimming come from the DNA. In this sample's table one finds over 15,000 clones. About 17% of the sample comes from the top ten.

Recombination connected TRBV24-1 to TRBJ2-2, with 14 bases in between that match TRBD2. This clonotype originated in a woman between 18 and 70 years old with a cervical HPV16 infection that either progressed to CIN3+ or cleared (not recorded which). The specimen was blood buffy coat. CDR3 bases read: TGTGCCACCAGTGATCCCGGGACTAGCGGGGGCGTCGGGGAG. It encodes CATSDPGTSGGVGE. The whole CDR3 reads CATSDPGTSGGVGELFF.